This T cell receptor (beta chain) stems from a study of blood T cell repertoires in COVID-19 (dated by TCRdb to 2018 to 2021). With respect to the entire study: Collaborator samples came from the United States, Italy and Spain and covered acute and convalescent phases of COVID-19. The repertoires were released in a freely available public database intended as a resource for research on the immune response to SARS-CoV-2. The material from the prospective study consisted of cDNA or gDNA derived from T cells, B-cell-depleted T cells, or PBMCs. A de-identified subject ID, COVID-19 status, age in years and sex were almost always included in the sample metadata. Samples came from the ongoing ImmuneRACE study (first 160 participants) plus 1,254 subjects from 6 global collaborators. Subjects who had been exposed to COVID-19, were actively infected with it, or had recovered from it provided the deeply sampled blood TCRbeta repertoires that made up the dataset. Where HLA class I and class II types were available, the types were taken from metadata supplied by the sample provider, not from assay-based typing. The paper as a whole reports these results and caveats: The amount of clinical and demographic metadata varied by source and participant and was provided uncurated.

TCRbeta CDR3 regions were amplified from genomic DNA by means of the immunoSEQ Assay, a bias-controlled multiplex PCR. In the paper's pipeline: Within the assay, amplification of reference gene primers was used to estimate how many nucleated cells each sample contained. To quantify the absolute abundance of each unique TCRbeta CDR3 rearrangement, sequence reads were collapsed and filtered. For each sample, productive Simpson clonality was calculated as the square root of Simpson's diversity index over productive rearrangements. TCRdb obtained this table from immuneACCESS and retained in-frame rearrangements with V and J assigned. These tables miss some clones; where compared with another copy, unresolved V genes account for less than half of the shortfall, and the remainder is unexplained. The V and J calls and clone size were taken over from that table, and D and trimming were inferred from the DNA. The sample profile shows 210,000 or so clones; under 90% of them were found once. 15% to 20% of the sample is taken by the ten largest.

Including cysteine and phenylalanine, the CDR3 has 13 amino acids. The entry retains the CDR3 DNA only, 39 bases that are in frame from base 1. Reading the germline V gene gives CDR1 LGHNA and CDR2 YNFKEQ. Each collaborating institution followed its own protocols to collect whole blood in K2EDTA tubes. For TCRbeta analysis, collaborators shipped samples in one of three forms: frozen whole blood, isolated PBMCs, or DNA extracted from either of those sample types. Regarding this clone: No antigen is known for it. At one boundary the junction diverges from the germline segment, which might be a read error.

The receptor chain draws on TRBV4-2 and TRBJ2-7; the central 8 bases match TRBD2. The receptor was isolated from a human donor in a cohort sampled during active COVID-19. The sample comprised peripheral blood. The bases are TGTGCCAGCAGCCAAAATATAGGGACTAGGTTGGGCTTC. This gives the protein CASSQNIGTRLGF.